Each of the 9 T cell receptor beta chains below was sequenced from the same sample in a study of memory CD4+ T cells and cytomegalovirus serostatus. Data came from immunoSEQ multiplex PCR; TCRdb stores just in-frame clones and leaves some out. The repertoire holds approximately 88,000 clones, with about 80% as singletons. The sort gate was single viable CD3+CD4+CD8-CD45RO+ cells for memory CD4+ T cells. The sample taken for sequencing was memory CD4+ T cells from blood. The receptors derive from an adult in good health and CMV-seropositive.

This clone was recorded a few times. The V call is TRBV10-3, the J call TRBJ1-1; TRBD1 is a possible D gene (5 bases). The V end lost 0 bases, the J end lost 4 bases, and 15 bases lay between the germline ends. Looked up from germline, CDR1 is ENHRY and CDR2 is SYGVKD. The CDR3 length is 16 residues. CDR3 in amino acids: CAISESTSGIRTEAFF. The CDR3 nucleotides read TGTGCCATCAGTGAGTCCACCTCAGGGATCCGCACTGAAGCTTTCTTT.

A remark on this clone: A junction boundary mismatches the germline segment, possibly from a read error. The chain employs TRBV7-7 and TRBJ2-5, with TRBD1 identical over 9 bases. In germline, CDR1 is SSHAT, CDR2 FNYEAQ (reference sequence). This CDR3 contains 14 residues. The CDR3 DNA reads as TGTGCTAGCAGCCCGGACAGGGGTTCGGAGACCCAGTACTTC. Its translation is CASSPDRGSETQYF.

In nucleotides, the CDR3 is TGTGCCACCAGCAGATCACTAGCGGGAGTCGACGAGCAGTACTTC. Encoded protein: CATSRSLAGVDEQYF. V usage is TRBV15 and J usage is TRBJ2-7, with 11 bases matching TRBD2. The CDR3 is 15 residues long. The trim removed 2 bases at V and 5 bases at J, leaving 5 bases unmatched. CDR1 and CDR2 (germline): LNHNV, YYDKDF (reference sequence).

The rearrangement joins TRBV28 to TRBJ2-3, with TRBD1 as a possible D gene (7 bases). The CDR3 runs to 15 residues. Trimming shortened V by 6 bases and J by 0 bases, and 13 bases separated the two germline ends. Germline assignment: CDR1 MDHEN and CDR2 SYDVKM. CDR3 DNA sequence: TGTGCCAGCAGGAGGGCGGGACAGAGCACAGATACGCAGTATTTT. Its translation: CASRRAGQSTDTQYF.

This clone has a single count. The CDR3 coding sequence is TGCGCCAGCAGCTTGGCTGGGGTCCAAGATACGCAGTATTTT. Its protein is CASSLAGVQDTQYF. The V gene is TRBV5-1, the J gene TRBJ2-3; D not resolved. Trimming stripped 0 bases from V and 5 bases from J, with 10 bases between. The CDR3 sequence is 14 residues long. Germline CDR1 reads SGHRS; CDR2 reads YFSETQ.

The V call is TRBV28, the J call TRBJ1-3, with 9 nucleotides matching TRBD1. V dropped 4 bases and J dropped 7; count of bases not matched to a gene: 2. CDR1 is MDHEN and CDR2 is SYDVKM in the germline V gene. The CDR3 runs 13 residues. The CDR3 sequence: CASSSGQGNTIYF. CDR3 DNA sequence: TGTGCCAGCAGTTCCGGACAGGGGAACACCATATATTTT.

The chain is built from TRBV5-5 and TRBJ1-1, with D possibly being TRBD1 (5 bases). The V end was cut by 0 bases, the J end by 4 bases, with 10 bases between. This CDR3 comprises 14 residues. Germline V gene sequence: CDR1 SGHKS, CDR2 YYEKEE (reference sequence). This CDR3 is CASSLGGASTEAFF. The CDR3 nucleotides read TGTGCCAGCAGCTTGGGGGGCGCGAGCACTGAAGCTTTCTTT.

V usage is TRBV14 and J usage is TRBJ2-5; 12 bases are shared with TRBD2. After removal of 1 base from V and 5 bases from J, the junction contained 8 bases not matched to a gene. The CDR3 is 17 residues long. Germline-derived CDR1 and CDR2 are SGHDN and FVKESK. In nucleotides, the CDR3 is TGTGCCAGCAGCCAAGGGACTAGCGGGAATCCTCTGGAGACCCAGTACTTC. As protein: CASSQGTSGNPLETQYF.

This chain joins TRBV5-1 and TRBJ2-5; D might be TRBD1 (6 bases). This CDR3 region has 15 residues. Germline V lookup: CDR1 SGHRS, CDR2 YFSETQ. V dropped 0 bases and J dropped 4 bases, with 13 bases sitting between them. This CDR3 is CASSLGSQGGETQYF. The CDR3 DNA follows: TGCGCCAGCAGCTTGGGGTCACAGGGTGGAGAGACCCAGTACTTC.